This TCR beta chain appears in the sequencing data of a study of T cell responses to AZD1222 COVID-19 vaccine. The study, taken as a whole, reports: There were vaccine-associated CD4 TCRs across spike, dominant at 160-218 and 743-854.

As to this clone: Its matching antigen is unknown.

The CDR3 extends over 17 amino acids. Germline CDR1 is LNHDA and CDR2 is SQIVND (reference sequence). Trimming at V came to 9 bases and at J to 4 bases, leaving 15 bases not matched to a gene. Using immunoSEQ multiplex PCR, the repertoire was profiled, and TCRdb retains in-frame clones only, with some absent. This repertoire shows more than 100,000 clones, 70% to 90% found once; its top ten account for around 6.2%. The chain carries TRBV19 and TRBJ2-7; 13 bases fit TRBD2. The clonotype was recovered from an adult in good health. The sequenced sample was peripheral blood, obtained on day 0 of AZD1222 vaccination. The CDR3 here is CASRLQHGTSGVYEQYF. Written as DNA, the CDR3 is TGTGCCAGCCGATTACAACATGGGACTAGCGGGGTATACGAGCAGTACTTC.